The 25 T cell receptor beta chains reported below all come from one sample, sequenced in a study of OX40 agonist ivuxolimab in advanced cancers. TCRdb's table, derived via immunoSEQ multiplex PCR, lists solely in-frame clones and lacks some. This table holds some 81,000 clones, roughly 87% found once. This sample comprised CD4+ or CD8+ T cells sorted from blood, obtained in a trial of the OX40 agonist ivuxolimab. These receptors came from an adult with an advanced solid tumor such as melanoma, head and neck, liver or kidney cancer.

This chain uses TRBV4-1 with TRBJ1-2; 10 bases align to TRBD1. V lost 4 bases and J lost 7; bases outside the gene matches: 9. The CDR3 loop spans 15 amino acids. Germline assignment: CDR1 MGHRA and CDR2 YSYEKL. CDR3 residues: CASSPVPTGGRGYTF. The CDR3, as DNA: TGCGCCAGCAGCCCAGTCCCGACAGGGGGCCGTGGCTACACCTTC.

Only a few counts were recorded for this clone. This chain links TRBV5-4 with TRBJ2-1, with 8 bases that match TRBD2. The CDR3 sequence is 16 residues long. CDR1 and CDR2 from the germline V gene are SGHNT and YYREEE (reference sequence). With V trimmed by 4 bases and J by 6 bases, 12 bases remained unmatched. The CDR3 DNA follows: TGTGCCAGCAGCCCCGGCGGAGCGGGGGTGGGCAATGAGCAGTTCTTC. Its translation is CASSPGGAGVGNEQFF.

This chain joins TRBV28 and TRBJ2-3; D call uncertain. This CDR3 contains 10 residues. Per germline, CDR1 MDHEN and CDR2 SYDVKM. Trimming removed 10 bases at V and 3 bases at J, with 5 bases between. The CDR3 DNA follows: TGTGCCACTCTTACAGATACGCAGTATTTT. Amino acids: CATLTDTQYF. Based on the CDR3 plus reference TRBV28 and TRBJ2-3, the full variable domain is DVKVTQSSRYLVKRTGEKVFLECVQDMDHENMFWYRQDPGLGLRLIYFSYDVKMKEKGDIPEGYSVSREKKERFSLILESASTNQTSMYLCATLTDTQYFGPGTRLTVL.

V and J are TRBV4-2 and TRBJ1-1, with D unresolved. V dropped 1 base and J dropped 6 bases, with 12 bases sitting between them. This CDR3 has 14 amino acids. Looked up from germline, CDR1 is LGHNA and CDR2 is YNFKEQ. The chain's CDR3 is CASSQGGGGAEAFF. The CDR3 DNA sequence: TGTGCCAGCAGCCAAGGGGGAGGCGGGGCTGAAGCTTTCTTT.

V is TRBV14 and J is TRBJ1-6; weak D call: TRBD1 (6 bases). Germline V gene sequence: CDR1 SGHDN, CDR2 FVKESK. This CDR3 is 13 amino acids long. V lost 7 bases to trimming and J lost 5 bases, with 9 bases between them. The DNA for the CDR3 is TGTGCCAGCACGGGGGACAATAATTCACCCCTCCACTTT. It yields the protein CASTGDNNSPLHF.

The rearrangement uses TRBV11-1 and TRBJ2-7; D call uncertain. This CDR3 spans 14 amino acids. The germline CDR1 and CDR2 sequences are SGHAT and FQDESV (reference sequence). Trimming shortened V by 5 bases and J by 0 bases, and 11 bases separated the two germline ends. The CDR3 sequence is CASSPQQSSYEQYF. In nucleotides, the CDR3 is TGTGCCAGCAGCCCGCAACAGAGCTCCTACGAGCAGTACTTC.

The chain joins TRBV6-1 to TRBJ1-4; no reliable D call. There are 10 residues in the CDR3. Germline CDR1 reads MNHNS; CDR2 reads SASEGT. Trimming stripped 9 bases from V and 17 bases from J, with 16 bases between. The DNA for the CDR3 is TGTGCCAGAGGGAACAATCGACTTTTTTTT. This translates into CARGNNRLFF.

V is TRBV15 and J is TRBJ2-7; TRBD2 matches 12 bases. Trimming cost V 3 bases and J 4 bases; bases outside gene matches: 1. The length of the CDR3 is 14 residues. CDR1 is LNHNV and CDR2 is YYDKDF in the germline V gene (reference sequence). CDR3 sequence reads: CATSRTSGSYEQYF. DNA of the CDR3: TGTGCCACCAGCAGGACTAGCGGGAGTTACGAGCAGTACTTC.

This chain connects TRBV18 to TRBJ1-1, with 10 bases lining up with TRBD1. CDR3 length: 15 amino acids. The germline CDR1 and CDR2 sequences are KGHSH and LQKENI. The J segment lost 6 bases and the V segment lost 3 bases, leaving 7 bases of the junction unmatched. In nucleotides, the CDR3 is TGTGCCAGCTCACCTCGACAGGGGGCGGGAGCTGAAGCTTTCTTT. Translating gives CASSPRQGAGAEAFF.

The rearrangement uses TRBV6-6 and TRBJ2-3, with TRBD2 matching over 11 bases. V lost 7 bases to trimming and J lost 5 bases; unmatched junction nucleotides: 8. This CDR3 has 15 amino acids. Germline CDR1 is MNHNY and CDR2 is SVGAGI (reference sequence). The CDR3 nucleotides are TGTGCCAGCACCATAGCGGGGGGGCTCGTAGATACGCAGTATTTT. Translating it yields CASTIAGGLVDTQYF.

The table lists this clone with a few counts. The chain employs TRBV7-9 and TRBJ1-1; D is uncertain. The V end was cut by 1 base, the J end by 4 bases, with 7 bases between. Germline V gene sequence: CDR1 SEHNR, CDR2 FQNEAQ (reference sequence). The CDR3 covers 13 residues. Written as DNA, the CDR3 is TGTGCCAGCAGCTTAGTTCCGGGCACTGAAGCTTTCTTT. Its translation is CASSLVPGTEAFF.

The gene calls are TRBV5-1 and TRBJ2-5; D not resolved. CDR1 and CDR2 (germline): SGHRS, YFSETQ. Trimming cost V 5 bases and J 0 bases, with 17 bases left between them. The CDR3 is 16 amino acids. CDR3 nucleotide sequence: TGCGCCAGCAGTTCGGGCTTGAACGGATACCAAGAGACCCAGTACTTC. Encoded protein: CASSSGLNGYQETQYF.

For the CDR3, the DNA is TGTGCCATCATGGGACAGACCAATCAGCCCCAGCATTTT. It translates to CAIMGQTNQPQHF. The rearrangement uses TRBV28 and TRBJ1-5; 7 positions agree with TRBD1. The V gene end was trimmed by 10 bases and the J gene end by 3 bases; junction bases not matched to a gene: 6. CDR3 size: 13 residues. In germline, CDR1 is MDHEN, CDR2 SYDVKM.

The chain uses TRBV9 and TRBJ2-1; D perhaps matches TRBD1 (5 bases). The V gene lost 0 bases and the J gene lost 8 bases, with 9 bases spanning the gap. The CDR3 has 13 residues. Germline V gives CDR1 SGDLS, CDR2 YYNGEE. The CDR3 DNA reads as TGTGCCAGCAGCGTAGTGCAGGGTGATGAGCAGTTCTTC. It translates to CASSVVQGDEQFF.

The chain couples TRBV7-6 to TRBJ2-7, with TRBD1 matching over 7 bases. The ends lost 2 bases at V and 0 bases at J; junction bases unmatched: 4. Per the germline V gene, CDR1 is SGHVS and CDR2 is FNYEAQ. This CDR3 spans 15 amino acids. The CDR3 DNA sequence: TGTGCCAGCAGCTTAATGGGACAGAGCTCCTACGAGCAGTACTTC. Amino acid sequence: CASSLMGQSSYEQYF.

The genes are TRBV5-1 and TRBJ2-1; no firm D call. The CDR3 is 15 amino acids. The germline V gene encodes CDR1 SGHRS and CDR2 YFSETQ. V shed 1 base and J shed 4 bases, with 12 bases lying between them. As DNA, the CDR3 is TGCGCCAGCAGCTTGAGTCTAGAAAGTTACAATGAGCAGTTCTTC. Residues: CASSLSLESYNEQFF.

V usage is TRBV28 and J usage is TRBJ2-5, with TRBD1 as a possible D gene (6 bases). With 4 bases removed from V and 4 bases from J, the gap between germline ends came to 22 bases. Per germline, CDR1 MDHEN and CDR2 SYDVKM. The CDR3 extends over 17 amino acids. The CDR3 region has the DNA TGTGCCAGCAGTTCGTCGTTAGGGGGAGTCTCCGCAGAGACCCAGTACTTC. Protein sequence: CASSSSLGGVSAETQYF.

The chain combines TRBV6-1 with TRBJ1-1; 9 bases line up with TRBD1. The CDR3 totals 14 residues. With V trimmed by 10 bases and J by 5 bases, 11 bases remained unmatched. Germline loops: CDR1 MNHNS, CDR2 SASEGT. The CDR3: CANTDRGGVTEAFF. CDR3 DNA sequence: TGTGCCAACACGGACAGGGGAGGAGTAACTGAAGCTTTCTTT.

The rearrangement joins TRBV7-3 to TRBJ2-1, with TRBD2 identical over 8 bases. The CDR3 sequence is 14 residues long. Germline V gene sequence: CDR1 SGHTA, CDR2 FQGTGA. The V and J ends lost 3 bases and 7 bases, in that order; junction bases with no gene match: 5. DNA of the CDR3: TGTGCCAGCAGCTTGCAAGCGGGAGCAAATGAGCAGTTCTTC. This gives the protein CASSLQAGANEQFF.

In regard to this clone: A read error may account for a junction end that differs from germline. The identical CDR3 is also encoded by other nucleotide sequences in the sample. V and J are TRBV6-5 and TRBJ1-1, with D perhaps matching TRBD1 (6 bases). Germline CDR1 reads MNHEY; CDR2 reads SVGAGI. This CDR3 comprises 16 residues. CDR3 in DNA: TGTGCTAGCAGTTACGGGTCTGGGGGCCCGAACACTGAAGCTTTCTTT. It is translated as CASSYGSGGPNTEAFF.

The chain employs TRBV5-1 and TRBJ1-2; D may be TRBD1 (6 bases). Germline assignment: CDR1 SGHRS and CDR2 YFSETQ. There are 15 residues in the CDR3. V dropped 4 bases and J dropped 6 bases, with 19 bases sitting between them. CDR3 DNA sequence: TGCGCCAGCAGCCCCCGACAGGCCCAACTTGATGGCTACACCTTC. Its protein is CASSPRQAQLDGYTF.

The chain combines TRBV27 with TRBJ2-7; D remains ambiguous. From germline, CDR1 is MNHEY and CDR2 SMNVEV (reference sequence). The CDR3 consists of 13 residues. V shed 3 bases and J shed 3 bases, with 9 bases lying between them. CDR3 DNA: TGTGCCAGCAGTTTTCAGCGATTCTACGAGCAGTACTTC. Translation: CASSFQRFYEQYF.

This clone was seen a few times. This chain links TRBV9 with TRBJ2-3; 8 bases are a match to TRBD1. J lost 0 bases, V lost 4 bases, and 4 bases had no gene match. The CDR3 runs to 15 residues. Germline CDR1 SGDLS, CDR2 YYNGEE. CDR3 sequence reads: CASSPQGASTDTQYF. The DNA of the CDR3 is TGTGCCAGCAGCCCGCAGGGGGCTAGCACAGATACGCAGTATTTT. The full variable domain, in which reference TRBV9 and TRBJ2-3 provide the parts outside the CDR3, is DSGVTQTPKHLITATGQRVTLRCSPRSGDLSVYWYQQSLDQGLQFLIQYYNGEERAKGNILERFSAQQFPDLHSELNLSSLELGDSALYFCASSPQGASTDTQYFGPGTRLTVL.

This chain connects TRBV15 to TRBJ2-5, with a tentative D call TRBD1 (5 bases). Looked up from germline, CDR1 is LNHNV and CDR2 is YYDKDF (reference sequence). V was pared by 0 bases and J by 5 bases, with 10 bases between. The CDR3 has 14 residues. CDR3 sequence (DNA): TGTGCCACCAGCAGAGATTGGCCAGGGGAGACCCAGTACTTC. It translates to CATSRDWPGETQYF.

This rearrangement joins TRBV7-9 to TRBJ2-7; 7 nucleotides agree with TRBD2. CDR1 is SEHNR and CDR2 is FQNEAQ in the germline V gene (reference sequence). Trimming removed 5 bases from V and 2 bases from J; junction bases left unmatched: 12. The CDR3 has 16 amino acids. The CDR3 nucleotides are TGTGCCAGCAGCCTCGTCCCCGCTAGCGGCACCTACGAGCAGTACTTC. Translating gives CASSLVPASGTYEQYF.